This T cell receptor beta chain was observed in a study of T cell clonality in common variable immunodeficiency. Overall study results and limits: Reportedly, TCR beta sequences from common variable immunodeficiency showed fewer deletions and N-nucleotide insertions.

This clone appeared many times. Its antigen remains unknown. The read ends 3 residues shy of where the CDR3 ends; the end is completed using the germline J gene. CDR1 and CDR2 from the germline V gene are SGHTA and FQGNSA. Trimming cost V 2 bases and J 2 bases, with 7 bases left between them. This CDR3 spans 13 amino acids. Clones were sequenced by immunoSEQ multiplex PCR, and TCRdb holds only the in-frame ones, with some missing. The counts give fewer than 50,000 clones, none of them seen only once; about 0.66% is held by the top ten. V usage is TRBV7-2 and J usage is TRBJ2-7; D remains ambiguous. The TCR comes from a person aged 18 to 75 in good health. The sample comprised peripheral blood mononuclear cells. The sequenced CDR3 bases are TGTGCCAGCAGCTTACCCGCTACCTACGAG. It codes for CASSLPATYE. The whole CDR3 protein is CASSLPATYEQYF. Full variable domain (missing parts from reference TRBV7-2 and TRBJ2-7): GAGVSQSPSNKVTEKGKDVELRCDPISGHTALYWYRQSLGQGLEFLIYFQGNSAPDKSGLPSDRFSAERTGGSVSTLTIQRTQQEDSAVYLCASSLPATYEQYFGPGTRLTVT.